The clone carrying this TCR beta chain was observed at least ten times. Its antigen remains unknown. These data originate in a study of T cells after posttransplantation cyclophosphamide. Study conclusions and caveats: TRB overlap between skin or GI tissue T cells and blood was limited. Later blood repertoires were often dominated by clones from the donor CD8+ memory compartment. Recipient CMV seropositivity and CMV reactivation strongly tracked TRB clonality.

The CDR3 has 13 residues. Looked up from germline, CDR1 is SGHNT and CDR2 is YYREEE (reference sequence). Trimming pared 2 bases from V and 8 bases from J, leaving 11 bases between. TCRdb's copy holds only in-frame clones and misses some; the assay was immunoSEQ multiplex PCR. This sample has about 37,000 clones, each found more than once. On the day of bone marrow donation, the related graft donor provided peripheral blood. The rearrangement uses TRBV5-4 and TRBJ2-4; D ambiguous. The receptor's source is a young man in good health and a related stem cell transplant donor. The sample taken for sequencing was PBMCs. CDR3 coding DNA: TGTGCCAGCAGCTTCGCGGATTCGGACATTCAGTACTTC. This sequence encodes CASSFADSDIQYF.